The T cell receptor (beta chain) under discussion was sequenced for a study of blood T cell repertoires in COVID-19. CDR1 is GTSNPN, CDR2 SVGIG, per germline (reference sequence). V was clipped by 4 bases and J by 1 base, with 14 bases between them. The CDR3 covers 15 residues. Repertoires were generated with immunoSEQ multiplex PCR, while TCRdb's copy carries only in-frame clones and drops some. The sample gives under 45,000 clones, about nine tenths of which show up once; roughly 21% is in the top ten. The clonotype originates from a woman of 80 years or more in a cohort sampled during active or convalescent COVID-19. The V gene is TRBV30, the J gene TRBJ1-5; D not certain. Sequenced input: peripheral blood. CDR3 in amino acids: CAWTLNLGSNQPQHF. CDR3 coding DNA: TGTGCCTGGACACTCAACCTCGGGAGCAATCAGCCCCAGCATTTT.